This TCR beta chain is from a study of follicular helper T cells after annual influenza vaccination. Study conclusions and caveats: Undersampling of the much larger non-cTfh compartments could not be excluded for influenza clone enrichment. Most later recoveries of Day 7 ICOS+CD38+ clones were ICOS-CD38- cTfh.

Time point here: 2015-2016 season, 7 days after influenza vaccination. Only in-frame clones appear in the TCRdb table, and some are missing; sequencing was by immunoSEQ multiplex PCR. The sample carries some 6,200 clones, around 80% recorded once. V was clipped by 5 bases and J by 2 bases; unmatched bases: 7. CDR1 and CDR2 (germline): LNHDA, SQIVND (reference sequence). The CDR3 runs to 16 residues. As for this clone: No antigen is known for it.

The V call is TRBV19, the J call TRBJ2-1; 9 bases match TRBD1. This clonotype originated in an adult who received the influenza vaccine. The sequences come from CXCR5- memory CD4+ T cells sorted from blood, collected 7 days after influenza vaccination. CDR3 region: CASSLHGTGTYNEQFF. The CDR3 DNA follows: TGTGCCAGTAGTCTTCACGGGACAGGGACCTACAATGAGCAGTTCTTC.